These 24 T cell receptor beta chains were all obtained from the same sample, sequenced in a study of graft-versus-host responses after intestinal transplantation. Assay: immunoSEQ multiplex PCR; the TCRdb copy retains only in-frame clones and omits some. This table holds approximately 88,000 clones, 85% to 90% found once. These TCRs are of unknown antigen specificity. The sample here was unstimulated CD4+ T cells sorted from spleen or lymph node cells, taken before intestinal transplant. These receptors were collected from a human donor who received an intestinal transplant.

This chain uses TRBV7-6 with TRBJ1-5; D uncertain. The germline V gene encodes CDR1 SGHVS and CDR2 FNYEAQ. This CDR3 comprises 13 residues. Between the trimmed V and J ends, which lost 5 bases and 7 bases, there was a span of 12 bases. The CDR3 sequence: CASSPVGGQPQHF. The CDR3 coding sequence is TGTGCCAGCAGCCCCGTGGGAGGACAGCCCCAGCATTTT.

The CDR3 coding sequence is TGTGCCAGCAGTTCCCAAGGACAGGGCCTGAAAAGCTACACCTTC. Its protein is CASSSQGQGLKSYTF. The chain couples TRBV6-5 to TRBJ1-2; 8 nucleotides match TRBD1. With 4 bases clipped from V and 9 bases from J, the junction kept 13 bases outside the gene matches. Germline loops: CDR1 MNHEY, CDR2 SVGAGI. The CDR3 is 15 amino acids.

The V call is TRBV13, the J call TRBJ1-1, with D maybe TRBD1 (5 bases). The CDR3 covers 15 residues. CDR1 PRHDT and CDR2 FYEKMQ come from the germline V gene (reference sequence). V was clipped by 1 base and J by 3 bases, with 12 bases between them. As DNA, the CDR3 is TGTGCCAGCAGCTTAGTAGGGGCCCTCGACACTGAAGCTTTCTTT. Translation: CASSLVGALDTEAFF.

The rearrangement uses TRBV6-5 and TRBJ1-1, with TRBD1 matching 8 bases. The CDR3 runs to 14 residues. V shed 5 bases, J shed 5 bases, and the junction held 7 bases outside the gene matches. Germline V gene sequence: CDR1 MNHEY, CDR2 SVGAGI. In nucleotides, the CDR3 is TGTGCCAGCAGTCCCCGGACAGGGTTAACTGAAGCTTTCTTT. Protein product: CASSPRTGLTEAFF.

V usage is TRBV18 and J usage is TRBJ1-2; 10 positions match TRBD1. Germline CDR1 reads KGHSH; CDR2 reads LQKENI. The CDR3 length is 17 residues. V was clipped by 1 base and J by 3 bases; unmatched bases: 8. CDR3 in amino acids: CASSPLGTGVPDYGYTF. DNA for the CDR3: TGTGCCAGCTCACCACTCGGGACAGGGGTTCCCGACTATGGCTACACCTTC.

This chain connects TRBV7-2 to TRBJ2-5; 9 bases are shared with TRBD2. The CDR3 runs 16 residues. Germline V gene lookup returns CDR1 SGHTA and CDR2 FQGNSA. V was pared by 0 bases and J by 5 bases, with 7 bases of the junction left unmatched. CDR3 sequence: CASSLAAGGPWETQYF. The CDR3 DNA reads TGTGCCAGCAGCTTAGCGGCGGGGGGGCCGTGGGAGACCCAGTACTTC.

A remark on this clone: Relative to the germline gene, one junction end is altered; a read error may explain this. The chain uses TRBV27 and TRBJ1-1; D may be TRBD1 (6 bases). The germline V gene encodes CDR1 MNHEY and CDR2 SMNVEV (reference sequence). This CDR3 has 13 amino acids. CDR3 bases: TGTGCCAGCAGTTTTTACCGGGACACAGAAGCTTTCTTT. Translating it yields CASSFYRDTEAFF.

The rearrangement joins TRBV14 to TRBJ2-7; D is unresolved. Trimming shortened V by 1 base and J by 6 bases, and 4 bases separated the two germline ends. This CDR3 region has 11 residues. Germline V CDR1 and CDR2: SGHDN, FVKESK. For the CDR3, the DNA is TGTGCCAGCAGCCAAGTTCTCGAGCAGTACTTC. Translating gives CASSQVLEQYF.

V is TRBV29-1 and J is TRBJ1-3, with D possibly matching TRBD1 (5 bases). The germline CDR1 and CDR2 sequences are SQVTM and ANQGSEA. Trimming left V 4 bases short and J 0 bases short, with 10 bases between. The CDR3 contains 14 residues. In nucleotides, the CDR3 is TGCAGCGTTGGGGCAGGGCCCTCTGGAAACACCATATATTTT. It yields the protein CSVGAGPSGNTIYF.

Comments on this clone: At the DNA level, this CDR3 is encoded by other sequences in the same sample as well. V and J are TRBV5-1 and TRBJ2-7; the match to TRBD1 covers 9 bases. The J segment lost 1 base and the V segment lost 0 bases, leaving 2 bases of the junction unmatched. Germline lookup yields CDR1 SGHRS and CDR2 YFSETQ. The length of the CDR3 is 15 residues. This CDR3 reads CASSLGGTGSYEQYF. CDR3 nucleotide sequence: TGCGCCAGCAGCTTGGGGGGGACAGGGTCCTACGAGCAGTACTTC.

V usage is TRBV10-3 and J usage is TRBJ1-1; no definite D call. CDR3 size: 12 residues. The germline V and J ends were trimmed by 11 bases and 2 bases, with 12 bases remaining between them. CDR1 ENHRY and CDR2 SYGVKD come from the germline V gene. The CDR3, as DNA: TGTGCCTTAGGAGGCCCAAACACTGAAGCTTTCTTT. This encodes CALGGPNTEAFF.

This sequence joins TRBV18 and TRBJ1-1; 8 positions match TRBD1. Trimming cost V 3 bases and J 3 bases; bases outside gene matches: 0. Germline V gene lookup returns CDR1 KGHSH and CDR2 LQKENI. The CDR3 has 13 amino acids. The CDR3 DNA reads as TGTGCCAGCTCACCGGGACAGGACACTGAAGCTTTCTTT. Residues: CASSPGQDTEAFF.

This clone appeared a single time. This rearrangement joins TRBV19 to TRBJ2-5; 12 bases match TRBD2. After removal of 5 bases from V and 5 bases from J, the junction contained 15 bases not matched to a gene. Germline V gene sequence: CDR1 LNHDA, CDR2 SQIVND (reference sequence). This CDR3 comprises 18 residues. CDR3 DNA sequence: TGTGCCAGTAGTCCTCCCCCGCCCGGACTAGCGGGGTGGGAGACCCAGTACTTC. Protein product: CASSPPPPGLAGWETQYF.

The chain couples TRBV7-2 to TRBJ1-4; D call uncertain. CDR3 length equals 14 residues. Trimming shortened V by 5 bases and J by 8 bases, and 15 bases separated the two germline ends. CDR1 and CDR2 (germline): SGHTA, FQGNSA. Here the CDR3 reads CASSRGRTSEKLFF. The CDR3 DNA reads as TGTGCCAGCAGCCGAGGCAGAACCTCAGAAAAACTGTTTTTT. The whole variable domain, filled in from reference TRBV7-2 and TRBJ1-4, reads GAGVSQSPSNKVTEKGKDVELRCDPISGHTALYWYRQSLGQGLEFLIYFQGNSAPDKSGLPSDRFSAERTGGSVSTLTIQRTQQEDSAVYLCASSRGRTSEKLFFGSGTQLSVL.

V and J are TRBV9 and TRBJ2-3, with 8 bases identical to TRBD2. The CDR3 length is 18 residues. Germline CDR1 reads SGDLS; CDR2 reads YYNGEE. V was pared by 0 bases and J by 3 bases, with 12 bases of the junction left unmatched. The CDR3 coding sequence is TGTGCCAGCAGCGTAGCTCTAGGACTAGCAGGTCAGACAGATACGCAGTATTTT. The encoded protein is CASSVALGLAGQTDTQYF.

The chain employs TRBV29-1 and TRBJ2-2, with 8 bases fitting TRBD2. The germline gives CDR1 SQVTM, CDR2 ANQGSEA. V was clipped by 7 bases and J by 4 bases; unmatched bases: 11. The CDR3 consists of 15 residues. CDR3 DNA: TGCAGCGCCCTGGGGGGGACTAGGGGCACCGGGGAGCTGTTTTTT. Translated: CSALGGTRGTGELFF.

The V call is TRBV9, the J call TRBJ2-1, with 11 bases fitting TRBD2. Germline CDR1 reads SGDLS; CDR2 reads YYNGEE. The V and J ends lost 4 bases and 3 bases, in that order; junction bases with no gene match: 6. The CDR3 runs 16 residues. CDR3 in DNA: TGTGCCAGCAGCCCGACTAGCGGGGTCGACTACAATGAGCAGTTCTTC. It is translated as CASSPTSGVDYNEQFF.

The chain is built from TRBV5-1 and TRBJ1-5; 7 bases are shared with TRBD1. Looked up from germline, CDR1 is SGHRS and CDR2 is YFSETQ. There are 16 residues in the CDR3. With V trimmed by 0 bases and J by 7 bases, 10 bases remained unmatched. CDR3 region: CASSLGTGGVWQPQHF. In nucleotides, the CDR3 is TGCGCCAGCAGCTTGGGGACAGGAGGCGTATGGCAGCCCCAGCATTTT.

V is TRBV5-6 and J is TRBJ1-3; 9 bases match TRBD1. Germline values: CDR1 SGHDT, CDR2 YYEEEE. The CDR3 is 14 residues long. After removal of 4 bases from V and 11 bases from J, the junction contained 10 bases not matched to a gene. The CDR3 loop reads CASSLRDRVMPIYF. CDR3 DNA: TGTGCCAGCAGCCTCCGGGACAGGGTGATGCCCATATATTTT. Based on the CDR3 plus reference TRBV5-6 and TRBJ1-3, the full variable domain is DAGVTQSPTHLIKTRGQQVTLRCSPKSGHDTVSWYQQALGQGPQFIFQYYEEEERQRGNFPDRFSGHQFPNYSSELNVNALLLGDSALYLCASSLRDRVMPIYFGEGSWLTVV.

The V and J genes are TRBV18 and TRBJ2-5, with 10 bases that match TRBD1. The CDR3 has 15 amino acids. Trimming at V came to 4 bases and at J to 1 base, leaving 3 bases not matched to a gene. Germline V gene lookup returns CDR1 KGHSH and CDR2 LQKENI. CDR3 DNA sequence: TGTGCCAGCTCACGTGACAGGGGGCCCCAAGAGACCCAGTACTTC. Its protein product is CASSRDRGPQETQYF.

The V gene is TRBV5-1, the J gene TRBJ1-6; 7 bases are shared with TRBD1. Unmatched junction bases numbered 2, after V lost 1 base and J lost 7 bases. Germline-derived CDR1 and CDR2 are SGHRS and YFSETQ. The CDR3 contains 14 residues. The CDR3 loop reads CASSLPGQNSPLHF. The CDR3 nucleotides are TGCGCCAGCAGCTTGCCGGGACAGAATTCACCCCTCCACTTT.

V gene TRBV7-9 combines with J gene TRBJ2-7; tentative D call: TRBD1 (5 bases). V was clipped by 0 bases and J by 5 bases, with 14 bases between them. CDR1 SEHNR and CDR2 FQNEAQ come from the germline V gene (reference sequence). The CDR3 contains 15 residues. The CDR3 coding sequence is TGTGCCAGCAGCTTAGCGTCAGGGAATGACGACGAGCAGTACTTC. This codes for CASSLASGNDDEQYF.

This chain connects TRBV5-1 to TRBJ1-1; possible D gene TRBD1, 6 bases. Germline CDR1 and CDR2: SGHRS and YFSETQ. The V end was cut by 7 bases, the J end by 0 bases, with 13 bases between. CDR3 size: 14 residues. The CDR3 protein is CASGRQDMNTEAFF. CDR3 DNA: TGCGCCAGCGGTCGACAGGACATGAACACTGAAGCTTTCTTT.

The chain links TRBV19 to TRBJ2-7, with unresolved D. This CDR3 contains 16 residues. The germline V gene has CDR1 LNHDA and CDR2 SQIVND (reference sequence). The V end was cut by 3 bases, the J end by 3 bases, with 18 bases between. The CDR3 nucleotides are TGTGCCAGTAGTATGTCGCCGCGCGGAACAAACTACGAGCAGTACTTC. This encodes CASSMSPRGTNYEQYF.